The 20 T cell receptor beta chains reported below all come from one sample, sequenced in a study of cytomegalovirus exposure and HLA in healthy donors. It was with 60 Vbeta and 13 Jbeta primers that the PCR ran. Some clones are missing from TCRdb's copy, which holds only in-frame ones; the method was immunoSEQ multiplex PCR. The table shows around 120,000 clones, with about 80% occurring only once. Sequenced sample: PBMCs. These receptors were obtained from a middle-aged woman in good health and CMV-seronegative.

This sequence joins TRBV9 and TRBJ2-3; tentatively, D is TRBD1 (5 bases). V was clipped by 3 bases and J by 2 bases, with 13 bases between them. The CDR3 consists of 15 residues. Germline loops: CDR1 SGDLS, CDR2 YYNGEE. The CDR3 sequence is CASSEGSALTDTQYF. As DNA, the CDR3 is TGTGCCAGCAGCGAGGGGTCCGCACTCACAGATACGCAGTATTTT.

This clone was detected a few times. The sample has other DNA sequences that encode this CDR3 too. The chain uses TRBV7-2 and TRBJ2-1, with D possibly TRBD1 on 5 matching bases. CDR3 length: 15 residues. Deletions cut 5 bases from V and 0 bases from J, with 11 bases between. Germline V gives CDR1 SGHTA, CDR2 FQGNSA. The CDR3 sequence is CASSATGLSYNEQFF. The CDR3 region has the DNA TGTGCCAGCAGCGCTACAGGTCTCTCCTACAATGAGCAGTTCTTC.

This clone was observed once. The J gene is TRBJ1-2, the V gene TRBV2; D is possibly TRBD1 (6 bases). Germline lookup yields CDR1 SNHLY and CDR2 FYNNEI. The CDR3 contains 12 residues. The V and J ends lost 8 bases and 7 bases respectively, with 14 bases between them. The CDR3 coding sequence is TGTGCCAGCCAAGGACAGTTCAGTGGCTACACCTTC. Translation: CASQGQFSGYTF.

The chain employs TRBV5-4 and TRBJ2-6; D remains ambiguous. CDR1 is SGHNT, CDR2 YYREEE, per germline (reference sequence). The V end lost 1 base, the J end lost 4 bases, and 6 bases lay between the germline ends. This CDR3 contains 14 residues. The CDR3 region has the DNA TGTGCCAGCAGCTTGTATGTGGGGGCCAACGTCCTGACTTTC. This translates into CASSLYVGANVLTF.

The chain has TRBV15 and TRBJ2-1; D may be TRBD2 (6 bases). There are 17 residues in the CDR3. Trimming pared 5 bases from V and 2 bases from J, leaving 19 bases between. The germline gives CDR1 LNHNV, CDR2 YYDKDF (reference sequence). The CDR3 region is CATSAKWGGEPYNEQFF. As DNA, the CDR3 is TGTGCCACCAGCGCCAAGTGGGGCGGGGAGCCCTACAATGAGCAGTTCTTC.

This chain connects TRBV28 to TRBJ2-1; TRBD1 matches 10 bases. The trim removed 0 bases at V and 6 bases at J, leaving 11 bases unmatched. Germline CDR1 and CDR2: MDHEN and SYDVKM. This CDR3 is built from 18 residues. CDR3 protein: CASSLWDRGTGDGNEQFF. As DNA, the CDR3 is TGTGCCAGCAGTTTATGGGACCGGGGGACAGGGGACGGCAATGAGCAGTTCTTC.

This clone was found once. The rearrangement links TRBV18 to TRBJ1-1, with D possibly TRBD1 on 5 matching bases. The CDR3 runs 14 residues. The V gene's germline CDR1 is KGHSH and CDR2 LQKENI. V dropped 3 bases and J dropped 5 bases, with 13 bases sitting between them. The CDR3 loop is CASSPRSGVTEAFF. The DNA of the CDR3 is TGTGCCAGCTCACCCCGCTCGGGGGTTACTGAAGCTTTCTTT.

This clone has a single count. The chain combines TRBV29-1 with TRBJ2-3; 12 bases line up with TRBD2. CDR3 length: 19 residues. Germline-derived CDR1 and CDR2 are SQVTM and ANQGSEA. With 6 bases clipped from V and 1 base from J, the junction kept 17 bases outside the gene matches. The chain's CDR3 is CSVGGMTSGSRLRTDTQYF. CDR3 nucleotides: TGCAGCGTGGGGGGCATGACTAGCGGGAGTCGGCTCCGCACAGATACGCAGTATTTT.

The chain has TRBV4-1 and TRBJ2-2; no firm D call. Trimming left V 4 bases short and J 1 base short, with 7 bases between. This CDR3 is 14 amino acids long. The germline V gene has CDR1 MGHRA and CDR2 YSYEKL. In nucleotides, the CDR3 is TGCGCCAGCAGCCCCCTAAGGAACACCGGGGAGCTGTTTTTT. It codes for CASSPLRNTGELFF.

Of note for this clone: One end of the junction fails to match germline, which may point to a read error. Here the CDR3 DNA reads TGTTCCAGCAGCTTTGAGAACTATGGCTACACCTTC. It is translated as CSSSFENYGYTF. This rearrangement joins TRBV7-9 to TRBJ1-2; D unresolved. The CDR3 covers 12 residues. Germline V lookup: CDR1 SEHNR, CDR2 FQNEAQ (reference sequence).

The genes are TRBV27 and TRBJ1-5, with D unclear. The CDR3 covers 15 residues. V lost 7 bases and J lost 1, with 14 bases in between. Germline V gene sequence: CDR1 MNHEY, CDR2 SMNVEV (reference sequence). The CDR3 sequence is CASIPYGGSNQPQHF. CDR3 coding DNA: TGTGCCAGCATCCCGTATGGAGGGAGCAATCAGCCCCAGCATTTT.

The chain carries TRBV5-1 and TRBJ2-2; weak D call: TRBD1 (6 bases). The V end was cut by 0 bases, the J end by 4 bases, with 13 bases between. Germline V gene data show CDR1 as SGHRS and CDR2 as YFSETQ. This CDR3 has 16 residues. CDR3 residues: CASSLDRVFSTGELFF. The CDR3 coding sequence is TGCGCCAGCAGCTTGGACAGGGTATTTAGCACCGGGGAGCTGTTTTTT.

The genes are TRBV21-1 and TRBJ2-3; the tabulated D call, TRBD2, remains unverified against the DNA. TRBV21-1 is flagged as a pseudogene. The CDR3 covers 15 residues. The CDR3 DNA reads as TGTGCCAGCAGCAAAGAGAAGCGGGACACAGATACGCAGTATTTT. This encodes CASSKEKRDTDTQYF.

The rearrangement links TRBV5-4 to TRBJ2-7, with 9 bases that match TRBD1. The CDR3 contains 13 residues. The V and J ends lost 6 bases and 4 bases, in that order; junction bases with no gene match: 5. Germline V lookup: CDR1 SGHNT, CDR2 YYREEE (reference sequence). This CDR3 reads CASNRDREYEQYF. CDR3 bases: TGTGCCAGCAACAGGGACAGGGAATACGAGCAGTACTTC.

The rearrangement links TRBV7-7 to TRBJ1-2, with 9 positions matching TRBD1. V was pared by 4 bases and J by 8 bases, with 11 bases of the junction left unmatched. The V gene's germline CDR1 is SSHAT and CDR2 FNYEAQ (reference sequence). CDR3 length: 15 amino acids. This chain's CDR3 is CASSSYPGQGGGYTF. In DNA form, the CDR3 reads TGTGCCAGCAGCTCATACCCGGGACAGGGAGGGGGCTACACCTTC.

The V call is TRBV2, the J call TRBJ1-4; 7 nucleotides line up with TRBD1. CDR3 size: 14 residues. In germline, CDR1 is SNHLY, CDR2 FYNNEI. Trimming at V came to 5 bases and at J to 4 bases, leaving 4 bases not matched to a gene. The CDR3 sequence is CASSPDRLNEKLFF. CDR3 DNA: TGTGCCAGCAGTCCGGACAGGCTTAATGAAAAACTGTTTTTT.

The chain is built from TRBV9 and TRBJ2-1, with 9 bases aligning to TRBD1. Germline values: CDR1 SGDLS, CDR2 YYNGEE. The CDR3 covers 13 residues. J gave up 3 bases and V 7 bases, and 2 bases lay outside the gene matches. The CDR3 nucleotides are TGTGCCAGCGGGACAGGGTTCTACAATGAGCAGTTCTTC. It codes for CASGTGFYNEQFF.

This chain connects TRBV30 to TRBJ1-2; tentative D call: TRBD1 (6 bases). CDR1 GTSNPN and CDR2 SVGIG come from the germline V gene (reference sequence). V was shortened by 2 bases and J by 11 bases, with 18 bases between the two germline ends. This CDR3 has 13 amino acids. The CDR3 here is CAWSTGRDTRYTF. As DNA, the CDR3 is TGTGCCTGGAGTACCGGTAGGGACACTAGATACACCTTC.

The V and J genes are TRBV19 and TRBJ1-1, with D unresolved. Trimming took 3 bases from V and 4 from J, leaving 15 bases between them. Germline assignment: CDR1 LNHDA and CDR2 SQIVND (reference sequence). CDR3 length: 15 amino acids. CDR3: CASSIGQRRGTEAFF. In nucleotides, the CDR3 is TGTGCCAGTAGTATCGGCCAGCGACGAGGCACTGAAGCTTTCTTT.

The chain employs TRBV19 and TRBJ2-7; 10 nucleotides match TRBD2. The CDR3 covers 15 residues. V was clipped by 5 bases and J by 3 bases; unmatched bases: 7. Germline V gene data show CDR1 as LNHDA and CDR2 as SQIVND (reference sequence). Here the CDR3 DNA reads TGTGCCAGTAGTTTCAAGCGGGAGGGAGGCTACGAGCAGTACTTC. Its protein product is CASSFKREGGYEQYF. Together with reference TRBV19 and TRBJ2-7, the CDR3 gives the full variable domain: DGGITQSPKYLFRKEGQNVTLSCEQNLNHDAMYWYRQDPGQGLRLIYYSQIVNDFQKGDIAEGYSVSREKKESFPLTVTSAQKNPTAFYLCASSFKREGGYEQYFGPGTRLTVT.